This T cell receptor beta chain was documented in a study of beta chain features in type 1 diabetes. Study-level results: A greater similarity of naive, central memory and Treg TCRB repertoires was seen among patients than among healthy donors. Possibly, sequencing cDNA over-represented cells that had high TCR expression levels. The influence of HLA type on TCRB rearrangement stayed undetermined.

TCRB transcripts that were expressed got sequenced, as all of the isolated RNA had been reverse transcribed. The protocol was immunoSEQ multiplex PCR, while the TCRdb copy is restricted to in-frame clones and leaves out a portion. The sample holds 310,000 or so clones, 9.5% to 12% seen once. The V end was cut by 8 bases, the J end by 3 bases, with 5 bases between. Germline V CDR1 and CDR2: SNHLY, FYNNEI. The CDR3 consists of 11 residues. This clone was seen only a few times. Its antigen is still unknown. CD4+ naive, central memory, regulatory and stem cell-like memory cells were sorted via CD45RO/CCR7/CD25/CD127/CD95/CD27.

This chain connects TRBV2 to TRBJ2-1; D is unclear. This sequence originates from a woman in her twenties or thirties in good health. Sequencing was done on a sample of naive CD4+ T cells from blood. The CDR3 DNA sequence: TGTGCCAGCGGCCACTACAATGAGCAGTTCTTC. It yields the protein CASGHYNEQFF.